What follows are 8 T cell receptor beta chains derived from one specimen sequenced in a study of siplizumab effects on memory and regulatory T cells. Their antigens are not known. Some clones are missing from TCRdb's copy, which holds only in-frame ones; the method was immunoSEQ multiplex PCR. The sample has 9,500 to 15,000 clones; about 44% are singletons. The authors kept the mixed lymphocyte reaction cells in coculture at 37°C for five to six days. The material sequenced was CFSE-low (dividing) CD8+ T cells sorted from an allogeneic mixed lymphocyte reaction. The receptors stem from a human donor in good health; the cells came from an allogeneic mixed lymphocyte reaction. Some clones in this sample may be carry-over from other donors' samples.

This chain joins TRBV15 and TRBJ1-5; D is uncertain. V lost 4 bases and J lost 7, with 11 bases in between. The germline V gene has CDR1 LNHNV and CDR2 YYDKDF (reference sequence). This CDR3 is 13 amino acids long. The CDR3 sequence is CATSTLDSQPQHF. Written as DNA, the CDR3 is TGTGCCACCAGCACTCTAGATTCGCAGCCCCAGCATTTT. The full variable domain, with the rest looked up from reference TRBV15 and TRBJ1-5, is DAMVIQNPRYQVTQFGKPVTLSCSQTLNHNVMYWYQQKSSQAPKLLFHYYDKDFNNEADTPDNFQSRRPNTSFCFLDIRSPGLGDTAMYLCATSTLDSQPQHFGDGTRLSIL.

This clone was found a few times. The chain uses TRBV10-2 and TRBJ2-7; a weak D match, TRBD1 (6 bases). Germline V lookup: CDR1 WSHSY, CDR2 SAAADI. The CDR3 sequence is 12 residues long. V lost 1 base and J 6 bases, leaving 7 bases between the germline ends. CDR3 DNA sequence: TGCGCCAGCAGTGAGTTAGGGGGCGAGCAGTACTTC. This codes for CASSELGGEQYF.

In its sample, this clone was seen a few times. The V gene is TRBV4-2, the J gene TRBJ1-1, with D possibly TRBD1 on 5 matching bases. Trimming removed 4 bases from V and 2 bases from J, with 14 bases in between. Germline CDR1 and CDR2: LGHNA and YNFKEQ. This CDR3 contains 15 residues. The CDR3 sequence is CASSPWGRANTEAFF. The CDR3 DNA reads TGTGCCAGCAGCCCATGGGGCAGGGCTAACACTGAAGCTTTCTTT.

The rearrangement joins TRBV6-1 to TRBJ2-7; D uncertain. Germline CDR1 reads MNHNS; CDR2 reads SASEGT. V shed 4 bases and J shed 4 bases, with 11 bases lying between them. This CDR3 comprises 13 residues. The CDR3 loop is CASSASAGYEQYF. Here the CDR3 DNA reads TGTGCCAGCAGTGCGTCGGCCGGGTACGAGCAGTACTTC.

This clone occurred a few times. The chain uses TRBV19 and TRBJ2-7; 11 bases fit TRBD1. Germline V gene lookup returns CDR1 LNHDA and CDR2 SQIVND (reference sequence). With V trimmed by 10 bases and J by 2 bases, 7 bases remained unmatched. This CDR3 is built from 14 residues. CDR3 protein: CATSPGQGAYEQYF. DNA of the CDR3: TGTGCCACTTCCCCGGGACAGGGGGCCTACGAGCAGTACTTC.

This sequence joins TRBV18 and TRBJ2-7; D is tentatively TRBD1 or TRBD2 (6 bases each). CDR1 is KGHSH and CDR2 is LQKENI in the germline V gene. The ends were cut back, 6 bases at V and 2 bases at J, with 14 bases in the middle. The CDR3 runs 14 residues. The CDR3 loop is CASSPGAGAYEQYF. CDR3 sequence (DNA): TGTGCCAGCTCCCCGGGGGCAGGGGCCTACGAGCAGTACTTC.

The gene calls are TRBV11-2 and TRBJ2-7; 9 bases are a match to TRBD1. Germline-derived CDR1 and CDR2 are SGHAT and FQNNGV. Trimming at V came to 3 bases and at J to 2 bases, leaving 2 bases not matched to a gene. This CDR3 has 14 residues. The CDR3 DNA sequence: TGTGCCAGCAGCTTGGGACAGGGTCCCTACGAGCAGTACTTC. It encodes CASSLGQGPYEQYF.

The chain uses TRBV27 and TRBJ1-1, with unresolved D. The CDR3 has 14 residues. Trimming pared 0 bases from V and 4 bases from J, leaving 9 bases between. CDR1 is MNHEY and CDR2 is SMNVEV in the germline V gene (reference sequence). This chain's CDR3 is CASSLSLLGTEAFF. DNA for the CDR3: TGTGCCAGCAGTTTATCTCTCCTGGGCACTGAAGCTTTCTTT.